This is a list of T cell receptor beta chains from one sample in a study. TCRdb fed the 5' RACE reads into MiXCR, producing one record per CDR3 protein. This sample has tens of thousands of distinct CDR3 sequences, with 18% found just once. Sequencing used naive CD4+ T cells sorted from a lymph node. The receptors originated from a female donor with breast cancer. Both conserved end residues are part of each CDR3.

J: TRBJ1-5
V: TRBV19
CDR3: CASSQTGGNQPQHF

J: TRBJ2-1
V: TRBV4-2
CDR3: CASSLQMGGEQFF

J: TRBJ2-6
V: TRBV6-1
CDR3: CASRQQPGGADVPTF

J: TRBJ1-5
V: TRBV20-1
CDR3: CSARDVGQPQHF

J: TRBJ2-7
V: TRBV20-1
CDR3: CSVTGATYEQYF

J: TRBJ1-4
V: TRBV7-9
CDR3: CASGRGGEKLFF

J: TRBJ2-6
V: TRBV7-3
CDR3: CASSLTSGANVLTF

J: TRBJ2-5
V: TRBV29-1
CDR3: CSVEDSGQGYETQYF

J: TRBJ1-5
V: TRBV6-5
CDR3: CASSYTAGNQPQHF

J: TRBJ2-5
V: TRBV9
CDR3: CASSVALQGAEETQYF

J: TRBJ2-5
V: TRBV7-2
CDR3: CASSLRGIVEETQYF

J: TRBJ2-6
V: TRBV19
CDR3: CASMEASGANVLTF

J: TRBJ1-4
V: TRBV6-6
CDR3: CAIRKGGTNEKLFF

J: TRBJ2-3
V: TRBV5-4
CDR3: CASSLGLAVSTDTQYF

J: TRBJ1-2
V: TRBV19
CDR3: CASSGAGALLGYGYTF

J: TRBJ1-2
V: TRBV7-2
CDR3: CASSFAGSSGYTF

J: TRBJ1-1
V: TRBV5-1
CDR3: CASSLAGTFDTEAFF

J: TRBJ1-1
V: TRBV5-1
CDR3: CASSYEENTEAFF

J: TRBJ2-7
V: TRBV5-5
CDR3: CASSLSSDSYEQYF

J: TRBJ2-2
V: TRBV5-1
CDR3: CASSLTGYEGGEPFF

J: TRBJ2-5
V: TRBV20-1
CDR3: CSVRVGLLGETQYF

J: TRBJ2-1
V: TRBV20-1
CDR3: CSARDLRTSGYNEQFF

J: TRBJ2-1
V: TRBV20-1
CDR3: CSAREDNYNEQFF

J: TRBJ2-7
V: TRBV6-5
CDR3: CASRKTALSSYEQYF

J: TRBJ2-2
V: TRBV20-1
CDR3: CSARDFNRGETGELFF

J: TRBJ1-2
V: TRBV24-1
CDR3: CATSDSTTVTNYGYTF

J: TRBJ2-6
V: TRBV7-9
CDR3: CASSPGSPGANVLTF

J: TRBJ2-1
V: TRBV5-1
CDR3: CASSLASSLNEQFF

J: TRBJ2-5
V: TRBV20-1
CDR3: CSARARGKVEETQYF

J: TRBJ2-7
V: TRBV18
CDR3: CASSPTSSSYEQYF

J: TRBJ1-1
V: TRBV6-6
CDR3: CASAGDTEAFF

J: TRBJ2-7
V: TRBV30
CDR3: CAWSAFSYEQYF

J: TRBJ1-1
V: TRBV12-5
CDR3: CASGLQGNVRNTEAFF

J: TRBJ1-1
V: TRBV6-5
CDR3: CASMRQANTEAFF

J: TRBJ2-7
V: TRBV12-3/TRBV12-4
CDR3: CASSLAGEQYF

J: TRBJ1-5
V: TRBV6-6
CDR3: CASGEQSNQPQHF

J: TRBJ1-1
V: TRBV12-3/TRBV12-4
CDR3: CASTRDIPGAFF

J: TRBJ1-1
V: TRBV5-1
CDR3: CASSLEQGEAEAFF

J: TRBJ2-5
V: TRBV7-8
CDR3: CASSPDPSGGSRETQYF

J: TRBJ1-5
V: TRBV28
CDR3: CASIEGVSNQPQHF

J: TRBJ1-5
V: TRBV20-1
CDR3: CSARDPARDSNQPQHF

J: TRBJ2-5
V: TRBV3-1
CDR3: CASSQGRTSGLQETQYF